This passage covers 20 T cell receptor beta chains from one sample sequenced in a study of blood T cell repertoires in COVID-19. Produced via immunoSEQ multiplex PCR; TCRdb's table is partial and in-frame only. The profile covers 430,000 or so clones, with approximately 87% appearing a single time and 1.5% to 2% taken by the ten largest. Sequenced sample: PBMCs or T cells enriched from blood (not recorded which). Receptors were obtained from a woman aged 40 to 50 who had recovered from COVID-19.

The chain carries TRBV4-1 and TRBJ1-1; no clear D gene. The ends were cut back, 0 bases at V and 6 bases at J, with 8 bases in the middle. This CDR3 has 13 residues. Per germline, CDR1 MGHRA and CDR2 YSYEKL. The CDR3 DNA follows: TGCGCCAGCAGCCAAGATCCGAGGGCTGAAGCTTTCTTT. Its translation: CASSQDPRAEAFF.

The chain joins TRBV4-3 to TRBJ2-3; 11 nucleotides match TRBD2. CDR1 is LGHNA and CDR2 is YSLEER in the germline V gene. This CDR3 has 16 amino acids. J was trimmed by 0 bases and V by 5 bases; bases with no gene match: 4. The chain's CDR3 is CASSAGLAASTDTQYF. In DNA form, the CDR3 reads TGCGCCAGCAGCGCGGGACTAGCGGCTAGCACAGATACGCAGTATTTT.

The chain combines TRBV19 with TRBJ1-5; 9 nucleotides align to TRBD1. V lost 1 base to trimming and J lost 4 bases; unmatched junction nucleotides: 11. This CDR3 comprises 18 residues. Germline-derived CDR1 and CDR2 are LNHDA and SQIVND (reference sequence). The CDR3 DNA reads as TGTGCCAGTAGTATAGGGACCCTGGGACAGGGAAAGAATCAGCCCCAGCATTTT. This gives the protein CASSIGTLGQGKNQPQHF.

This clone was recorded at least ten times. The chain recombines TRBV15 with TRBJ1-2; D remains unclear. CDR1 and CDR2 from the germline V gene are LNHNV and YYDKDF (reference sequence). Deletions cut 4 bases from V and 7 bases from J, with 16 bases between. The CDR3 contains 14 residues. In nucleotides, the CDR3 is TGTGCCACCAGCAACGTTATGGAGCTATCTGGCTACACCTTC. Its protein is CATSNVMELSGYTF.

A few counts support this clone. The chain carries TRBV7-9 and TRBJ1-2; 10 nucleotides match TRBD1. Per germline, CDR1 SEHNR and CDR2 FQNEAQ (reference sequence). CDR3 length: 14 amino acids. V was pared by 4 bases and J by 2 bases, with 1 base of the junction left unmatched. In DNA form, the CDR3 reads TGTGCCAGCAGCTGGGGACAGGGGAACTATGGCTACACCTTC. Translating it yields CASSWGQGNYGYTF. Full variable domain (rest looked up from reference TRBV7-9 and TRBJ1-2): DTGVSQNPRHKITKRGQNVTFRCDPISEHNRLYWYRQTLGQGPEFLTYFQNEAQLEKSRLLSDRFSAERPKGSFSTLEIQRTEQGDSAMYLCASSWGQGNYGYTFGSGTRLTVV.

The chain combines TRBV4-1 with TRBJ1-2; a weak D match, TRBD1 (5 bases). V was pared by 1 base and J by 2 bases, with 8 bases between. In germline, CDR1 is MGHRA, CDR2 YSYEKL. The CDR3 is made up of 14 amino acids. Here the CDR3 reads CASSQGQQNYGYTF. Here the CDR3 DNA reads TGCGCCAGCAGCCAAGGACAGCAGAACTATGGCTACACCTTC.

The chain employs TRBV15 and TRBJ1-5; TRBD1 agrees at 10 bases. The CDR3 has 20 residues. Germline-derived CDR1 and CDR2 are LNHNV and YYDKDF (reference sequence). The junction had 17 bases not matched to a gene; V was cut back by 5 bases and J by 1 base. CDR3 sequence reads: CATSGGYTGQGEGSNQPQHF. For the CDR3, the DNA is TGTGCCACCAGCGGGGGCTACACCGGACAGGGGGAAGGGAGCAATCAGCCCCAGCATTTT.

V usage is TRBV6-2 or TRBV6-3 and J usage is TRBJ1-1; the D is unclear. Germline lookup yields CDR1 MNHEY and CDR2 SVGEGT. The CDR3 contains 13 residues. The V and J ends lost 6 bases and 2 bases respectively, with 10 bases between them. The CDR3 DNA is TGTGCCAGCAGCCCCGGTCCCAACACTGAAGCTTTCTTT. Translated: CASSPGPNTEAFF.

The chain combines TRBV5-1 with TRBJ2-7; 9 bases agree with TRBD2. This CDR3 is 15 amino acids long. The trim removed 0 bases at V and 7 bases at J, leaving 8 bases unmatched. The germline V gene has CDR1 SGHRS and CDR2 YFSETQ. The CDR3 is CASSLVLAGRGEQYF. In DNA, the CDR3 is TGCGCCAGCAGCTTGGTTCTAGCGGGGCGAGGGGAGCAGTACTTC. Looking up the rest from reference TRBV5-1 and TRBJ2-7 gives the full variable domain: KAGVTQTPRYLIKTRGQQVTLSCSPISGHRSVSWYQQTPGQGLQFLFEYFSETQRNKGNFPGRFSGRQFSNSRSEMNVSTLELGDSALYLCASSLVLAGRGEQYFGPGTRLTVT.

The chain couples TRBV7-9 to TRBJ2-3, with 10 nucleotides matching TRBD2. J was trimmed by 3 bases and V by 4 bases; bases with no gene match: 1. CDR1 is SEHNR, CDR2 FQNEAQ, per germline (reference sequence). This CDR3 has 14 amino acids. CDR3: CASSWTSGTDTQYF. CDR3 coding DNA: TGTGCCAGCAGCTGGACTAGCGGAACAGATACGCAGTATTTT.

The CDR3 loop reads CASSTGDDSPLHF. DNA of the CDR3: TGTGCCAGTAGCACAGGGGATGATTCACCCCTCCACTTT. The V gene is TRBV19, the J gene TRBJ1-6, with TRBD1 matching over 7 bases. The CDR3 length is 13 residues. Germline assignment: CDR1 LNHDA and CDR2 SQIVND (reference sequence). With 6 bases clipped from V and 8 bases from J, the junction kept 4 bases outside the gene matches.

This rearrangement joins TRBV3-1 (or the pseudogene TRBV3-2) to TRBJ2-5, with TRBD1 identical over 11 bases. CDR1 is LGHDT, CDR2 YNNKEL, per germline (reference sequence). V trimming: 2 bases; J trimming: 7 bases; junction bases outside the gene matches: 6. The CDR3 runs to 15 residues. The CDR3 DNA follows: TGTGCCAGCAGCCAATGGGACAGGGGGGAAGGGACCCAGTACTTC. This encodes CASSQWDRGEGTQYF.

The V and J genes are TRBV9 and TRBJ2-2; D may be TRBD2 (5 bases). V lost 4 bases and J 0 bases, leaving 13 bases between the germline ends. The CDR3 is 16 residues long. Germline V gene sequence: CDR1 SGDLS, CDR2 YYNGEE. CDR3 loop: CASSREGNANTGELFF. The CDR3 nucleotides are TGTGCCAGCAGCAGAGAGGGAAACGCGAACACCGGGGAGCTGTTTTTT.

The chain uses TRBV27 and TRBJ2-7; the match to TRBD2 covers 12 bases. The trim removed 6 bases at V and 1 base at J, leaving 13 bases unmatched. This CDR3 contains 18 residues. Germline loops: CDR1 MNHEY, CDR2 SMNVEV (reference sequence). CDR3 region: CASSLFGLAGGRSYEQYF. The CDR3 DNA sequence: TGTGCCAGCAGCCTTTTTGGGCTAGCGGGGGGGAGATCCTACGAGCAGTACTTC.

The chain combines TRBV19 with TRBJ2-7; D is ambiguous. Germline values: CDR1 LNHDA, CDR2 SQIVND (reference sequence). With 11 bases removed from V and 6 bases from J, the gap between germline ends came to 14 bases. The CDR3 is made up of 11 amino acids. The CDR3 DNA is TGTGCCGTTCTGGGCCTTTCCGAGCAGTACTTC. Protein: CAVLGLSEQYF.

The chain joins TRBV24-1 to TRBJ2-2; the match to TRBD2 covers 11 bases. CDR1 is KGHDR and CDR2 is SFDVKD in the germline V gene. The CDR3 has 22 residues. The V gene end was trimmed by 0 bases and the J gene end by 5 bases; junction bases not matched to a gene: 19. The CDR3 is CATSDLHRLGTSGSGNTGELFF. Here the CDR3 DNA reads TGTGCCACCAGTGATTTGCATCGGTTAGGAACTAGCGGGAGTGGGAATACCGGGGAGCTGTTTTTT.

The chain combines TRBV27 with TRBJ1-5; maybe TRBD1 (5 bases). Trimming took 5 bases from V and 2 from J, leaving 25 bases between them. The germline gives CDR1 MNHEY, CDR2 SMNVEV (reference sequence). This CDR3 has 19 amino acids. The CDR3 is CASSPRVRGPKGGNQPQHF. Written as DNA, the CDR3 is TGTGCCAGCAGTCCCAGGGTGAGAGGACCCAAAGGAGGCAATCAGCCCCAGCATTTT.

The J gene is TRBJ2-1, the V gene TRBV18, with TRBD2 identical over 12 bases. CDR3 length: 16 amino acids. Looked up from germline, CDR1 is KGHSH and CDR2 is LQKENI. V lost 2 bases to trimming and J lost 8 bases; unmatched junction nucleotides: 7. The CDR3 DNA reads as TGTGCCAGCTCACCAGCGACTAGCGGGAGAGGGGATGAGCAGTTCTTC. As protein: CASSPATSGRGDEQFF.

J is TRBJ1-6 and V is TRBV19, with D perhaps matching TRBD1 (5 bases). Trimming took 5 bases from V and 4 from J, leaving 12 bases between them. Per germline, CDR1 LNHDA and CDR2 SQIVND (reference sequence). The CDR3 has 15 residues. The CDR3 loop is CASSFGTHYNSPLHF. The CDR3 DNA sequence: TGTGCCAGTAGTTTCGGGACTCATTATAATTCACCCCTCCACTTT. Together with reference TRBV19 and TRBJ1-6, the CDR3 gives the full variable domain: DGGITQSPKYLFRKEGQNVTLSCEQNLNHDAMYWYRQDPGQGLRLIYYSQIVNDFQKGDIAEGYSVSREKKESFPLTVTSAQKNPTAFYLCASSFGTHYNSPLHFGNGTRLTVT.

This clone was seen just once. The chain is built from TRBV6-2 or TRBV6-3 and TRBJ2-5; D may be TRBD1 or TRBD2 (5 bases each). The germline V gene encodes CDR1 MNHEY and CDR2 SVGEGT. Deletions cut 6 bases from V and 1 base from J, with 21 bases between. The CDR3 consists of 17 residues. The chain's CDR3 is CASSQGDSSGFQETQYF. In nucleotides, the CDR3 is TGTGCCAGCAGCCAGGGAGACTCGTCAGGTTTCCAAGAGACCCAGTACTTC.